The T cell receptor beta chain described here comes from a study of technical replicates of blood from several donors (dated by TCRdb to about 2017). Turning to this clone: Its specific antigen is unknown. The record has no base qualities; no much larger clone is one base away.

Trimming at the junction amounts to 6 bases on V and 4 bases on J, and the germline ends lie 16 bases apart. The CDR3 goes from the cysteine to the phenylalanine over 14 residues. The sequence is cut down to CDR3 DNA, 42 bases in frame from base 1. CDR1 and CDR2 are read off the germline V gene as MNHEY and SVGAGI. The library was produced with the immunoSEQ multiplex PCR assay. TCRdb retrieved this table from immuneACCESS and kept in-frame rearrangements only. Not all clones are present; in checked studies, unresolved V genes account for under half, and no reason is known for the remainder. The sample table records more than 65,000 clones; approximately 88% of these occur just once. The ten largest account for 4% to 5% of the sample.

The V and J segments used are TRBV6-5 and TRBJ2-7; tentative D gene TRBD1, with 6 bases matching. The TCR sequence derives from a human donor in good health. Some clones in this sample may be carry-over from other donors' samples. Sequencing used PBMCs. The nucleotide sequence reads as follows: TGTGCCAGCAGGGACCACTTAAGGGGGTACGAGCAGTACTTC. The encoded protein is CASRDHLRGYEQYF.